This is a list of T cell receptor beta chains from one sample in a study of neurological immune-mediated disorders. Using its own MiXCR run on the 5' RACE reads, TCRdb lists one record per CDR3 protein. This sample has roughly 50,000 distinct CDR3 sequences, with around 4.3% found just once. Input material: PBMCs. The receptors originated from an older woman with multiple sclerosis. CDR3s include the opening cysteine and the closing phenylalanine or tryptophan. D genes are given only for firm matches. Rows may omit the clone size; those that give it use once, few, many or a size class.

clone size: many; D gene: .; J gene: TRBJ1-2; V gene: TRBV20-1; CDR3 DNA: TGCAGTGCCCTACCGACAGACAACTATGGCTACACCTTC; CDR3 protein: CSALPTDNYGYTF
clone size: many; D gene: .; J gene: TRBJ1-1; V gene: TRBV5-1; CDR3 DNA: TGCGCCAGCAGCTTTCAGATGAACACTGAAGCTTTCTTT; CDR3 protein: CASSFQMNTEAFF
clone size: many; D gene: TRBD1; J gene: TRBJ1-4; V gene: TRBV20-1; CDR3 DNA: TGCAGTGCTGGTGGACAGGAGAATGAAAAACTGTTTTTT; CDR3 protein: CSAGGQENEKLFF
clone size: many; D gene: TRBD1; J gene: TRBJ1-1; V gene: TRBV5-1; CDR3 DNA: TGCGCCAGCAGCTTGTCGAGGGGGCAAATGAACACTGAAGCTTTCTTT; CDR3 protein: CASSLSRGQMNTEAFF
clone size: .; D gene: .; J gene: TRBJ2-3; V gene: TRBV20-1; CDR3 DNA: TGCAGTGCTGATGTGGGCACAGATACGCAGTATTTT; CDR3 protein: CSADVGTDTQYF
clone size: .; D gene: .; J gene: TRBJ2-3; V gene: TRBV9; CDR3 DNA: TGTGCCAGCAGCAACCCCCAAGGGCTCGATACGCAGTATTTT; CDR3 protein: CASSNPQGLDTQYF
clone size: many; D gene: .; J gene: TRBJ1-1; V gene: TRBV5-1; CDR3 DNA: TGCGCCAGCAGCTTGCGAGGGGACCTGAACACTGAAGCTTTCTTT; CDR3 protein: CASSLRGDLNTEAFF
clone size: many; D gene: .; J gene: TRBJ2-5; V gene: TRBV7-3; CDR3 DNA: TGTGCCAGCAGCTTAACTGGGCGCCACCAAGAGACCCAGTACTTC; CDR3 protein: CASSLTGRHQETQYF
clone size: many; D gene: TRBD2; J gene: TRBJ2-1; V gene: TRBV7-6; CDR3 DNA: TGTGCCAGCAGCTTAGGACTAGCGGGATACCATGAGCAGTTCTTC; CDR3 protein: CASSLGLAGYHEQFF
clone size: few; D gene: TRBD2; J gene: TRBJ2-5; V gene: TRBV7-3; CDR3 DNA: TGTGCCAGCAGCTTAGGGATTAGCGGGGGGCAAGAGACCCAGTACTTC; CDR3 protein: CASSLGISGGQETQYF
clone size: few; D gene: .; J gene: TRBJ2-7; V gene: TRBV20-1; CDR3 DNA: TGCAGTGCTAGAGACGGGAGGACAGACACCTACGAGCAGTACTTC; CDR3 protein: CSARDGRTDTYEQYF
clone size: many; D gene: .; J gene: TRBJ2-1; V gene: TRBV29-1; CDR3 DNA: TGCAGCGTTCCGAGGGAGGAGCCCAATGAGCAGTTCTTC; CDR3 protein: CSVPREEPNEQFF
clone size: .; D gene: .; J gene: TRBJ1-6; V gene: TRBV6-5; CDR3 DNA: TGTGCCAGCAGTTCCGGACGGAGCTCCTATAATTCACCCCTCCACTTT; CDR3 protein: CASSSGRSSYNSPLHF
clone size: many; D gene: TRBD1; J gene: TRBJ2-2; V gene: TRBV4-2; CDR3 DNA: TGTGCCAGCAGCCAAGTTGGGACAGAAGACACCGGGGAGCTGTTTTTT; CDR3 protein: CASSQVGTEDTGELFF
clone size: few; D gene: .; J gene: TRBJ2-5; V gene: TRBV19; CDR3 DNA: TGTGCCAGTAGCCAACTAGCAGGAGAGACCCAGTACTTC; CDR3 protein: CASSQLAGETQYF
clone size: many; D gene: TRBD2; J gene: TRBJ2-5; V gene: TRBV5-6; CDR3 DNA: TGTGCCAGCAGCTCGACTAGCGGGGGACAAGAGACCCAGTACTTC; CDR3 protein: CASSSTSGGQETQYF
clone size: many; D gene: .; J gene: TRBJ1-5; V gene: TRBV3-1; CDR3 DNA: TGTGCCAGCAGCCAAGATCAAAGTGGGGGTGTTACTCAGCCCCAGCATTTT; CDR3 protein: CASSQDQSGGVTQPQHF
clone size: many; D gene: TRBD2; J gene: TRBJ2-5; V gene: TRBV9; CDR3 DNA: TGTGCCAGCAGCGTAACTAGCGGGAGGGCGGAGACCCAGTACTTC; CDR3 protein: CASSVTSGRAETQYF
clone size: many; D gene: TRBD2; J gene: TRBJ2-2; V gene: TRBV10-3; CDR3 DNA: TGTGCCACCATAGCGGGAGCGAACACCGGGGAGCTGTTTTTT; CDR3 protein: CATIAGANTGELFF
clone size: .; D gene: .; J gene: TRBJ2-3; V gene: TRBV4-3; CDR3 DNA: TGCGCCAGCAGCCCACGCGGGCGCAGCACAGATACGCAGTATTTT; CDR3 protein: CASSPRGRSTDTQYF
clone size: many; D gene: .; J gene: TRBJ1-1; V gene: TRBV2; CDR3 DNA: TGTGCCAGCAGTGCGGAGGGGGGGGACACTGAAGCTTTCTTT; CDR3 protein: CASSAEGGDTEAFF
clone size: many; D gene: TRBD2; J gene: TRBJ2-5; V gene: TRBV29-1; CDR3 DNA: TGCAGCGTTGGGGGGGGGCAAGAGACCCAGTACTTC; CDR3 protein: CSVGGGQETQYF
clone size: many; D gene: TRBD2; J gene: TRBJ2-3; V gene: TRBV9; CDR3 DNA: TGTGCCAGCAGCGTAGGTCCTAGCGGGGGCACAGATACGCAGTATTTT; CDR3 protein: CASSVGPSGGTDTQYF
clone size: few; D gene: .; J gene: TRBJ2-1; V gene: TRBV28; CDR3 DNA: TGTGCCAGCTTAAGGCAGGGCTCCTACAATGAGCAGTTCTTC; CDR3 protein: CASLRQGSYNEQFF
clone size: few; D gene: TRBD1; J gene: TRBJ2-1; V gene: TRBV4-3; CDR3 DNA: TGCGCCAGCAGCCATTACAGGGGGCGTTCGGGCGAGCAGTTCTTC; CDR3 protein: CASSHYRGRSGEQFF
clone size: many; D gene: .; J gene: TRBJ1-2; V gene: TRBV12-3/TRBV12-4; CDR3 DNA: TGTGCCAGCAGAACCCAGGGGAACTATGGCTACACCTTC; CDR3 protein: CASRTQGNYGYTF
clone size: many; D gene: .; J gene: TRBJ2-1; V gene: TRBV20-1; CDR3 DNA: TGCAGTGCGGATGGGCCCCGGGCCGCGCAGTTCTTC; CDR3 protein: CSADGPRAAQFF
clone size: many; D gene: .; J gene: TRBJ1-4; V gene: TRBV20-1; CDR3 DNA: TGCAGTGCTACCGAGGATGGTGAAAAACTGTTTTTT; CDR3 protein: CSATEDGEKLFF
clone size: large; D gene: .; J gene: TRBJ1-1; V gene: TRBV12-3/TRBV12-4; CDR3 DNA: TGTGCCAGCAGCCCTGGACGGAGGAACACTGAAGCTTTCTTT; CDR3 protein: CASSPGRRNTEAFF